This is a list of T cell receptor beta chains from one sample in a study of shared clonotypes between healthy human individuals. Generated by immunoSEQ multiplex PCR, the TCRdb table keeps only in-frame clones and is missing some. The repertoire holds 2 million or so clones, with about 95% as singletons. The sequencing sample was made of naive CD4+ T cells sorted from blood. The source is a man aged 18 to 29 in good health. Both conserved end residues are part of each CDR3. The order of the fields is J gene, D gene, V gene, clone size, CDR3 DNA, CDR3 protein. A D gene is named only where the DNA matches it firmly. Size tells how often a clone was seen (once, few, many) or the class of an expanded clone, and some rows leave it out.

>TRBJ1-5|.|TRBV2|.
TGTGCCAGCACACTCCGGGAGGGCGGCAATCAGCCCCAGCATTTT
CASTLREGGNQPQHF
>TRBJ2-5|.|TRBV11-2|.
TGTGCCAGCAGCTTTGAACAAGAGACCCAGTACTTC
CASSFEQETQYF
>TRBJ2-3|TRBD1|TRBV19|.
TGTGCCAGTAGCCAAACCCGGGACAGGGGTACAGATACGCAGTATTTT
CASSQTRDRGTDTQYF
>TRBJ1-5|.|TRBV7-2|.
TGTGCCAGCAGCTCTCAACAGGGTATAGCTCAGCCCCAGCATTTT
CASSSQQGIAQPQHF
>TRBJ2-5|.|TRBV30|.
TGTGCCTGGAGTCGTACAGGAAAACGGGTCGGGGAGACCCAGTACTTC
CAWSRTGKRVGETQYF
>TRBJ2-7|TRBD1|TRBV6-5|.
TGTGCCAGCAGTTACGGGCAGGGGGCCAGAGAGCAGTACTTC
CASSYGQGAREQYF
>TRBJ2-1|TRBD2|TRBV30|.
TGTGCCTGGAGCGACATAGCGGGAGGGGTAGGAAATGAGCAGTTCTTC
CAWSDIAGGVGNEQFF
>TRBJ2-7|TRBD2|TRBV6-1|.
TGTGCCAGCAGATATAACACGGGAGGCAGCTACGAGCAGTACTTC
CASRYNTGGSYEQYF
>TRBJ2-3|.|TRBV4-3|.
TGCGCCAGCAGCCAAGATCTTGTGGGACTCAATGCGCAGTATTTT
CASSQDLVGLNAQYF
>TRBJ2-3|.|TRBV2|.
TGTGCCAGCAGGGCGGCGGGCTTCACAGATACGCAGTATTTT
CASRAAGFTDTQYF
>TRBJ2-7|.|TRBV6-1|.
TGTGCCAGCTACACTGGCGGAGGACCTCGGCAGTACTTC
CASYTGGGPRQYF
>TRBJ1-6|.|TRBV5-1|.
TGCGCCAGCAGCTTGGACGGGACATATTCACCCCTCCACTTT
CASSLDGTYSPLHF
>TRBJ1-5|.|TRBV6-1|.
TGTGCCAGCAGTGAAGCGGAGTGGCGGGGACCCCAGCATTTT
CASSEAEWRGPQHF
>TRBJ2-5|TRBD2|TRBV7-6|.
TGTGCCAGCAGCAGACTAGCGGGAGGGCCCGGGGAGACCCAGTACTTC
CASSRLAGGPGETQYF
>TRBJ2-1|TRBD2|TRBV19|.
TGTGCCAGTAGTAGAAAGGGACTAGCGGGACCCCTTATAAGCTCCTACAATGAGCAGTTCTTC
CASSRKGLAGPLISSYNEQFF
>TRBJ2-2|.|TRBV7-2|.
TGTGCCAGCAGCACCTGGACCAAGACCGGGGAGCTGTTTTTT
CASSTWTKTGELFF
>TRBJ2-7|.|TRBV21-1|.
TGTGCCAGCAGCACAGTCAAGCTCCGACAAACCTACGAGCAGTACTTC
CASSTVKLRQTYEQYF
>TRBJ1-2|.|TRBV18|.
TGTGCCAGCTCACCACTTGTCAGTTACTATGGCTACACCTTC
CASSPLVSYYGYTF
>TRBJ1-1|.|TRBV5-4|.
TGTGCCAGCAGCTTGGAGTGGGAGAACACTGAAGCTTTCTTT
CASSLEWENTEAFF
>TRBJ2-7|.|TRBV7-2|once
TGTGCCAGCAGCTCAACGTTACAGAGTATGCACGAGCAGTACTTC
CASSSTLQSMHEQYF
>TRBJ2-6|.|TRBV27|.
TGTGCCAGCAGTTTTGCCACGTCGGGGAAGGGGCTAAGCGACGTCCTGACTTTC
CASSFATSGKGLSDVLTF
>TRBJ2-3|TRBD2|TRBV4-3|.
TGCGCCAGCAGCCCACGACTAGCGGGAGCTACAAGCACAGATACGCAGTATTTT
CASSPRLAGATSTDTQYF
>TRBJ2-7|TRBD2|TRBV11-2|.
TGTGCCAGCAGCTTAGCTAGCGGAGGCACCTACGAGCAGTACTTC
CASSLASGGTYEQYF
>TRBJ2-3|.|TRBV5-1|once
TGCGCCAGCAGCAGGACAGCAGATACGCAGTATTTT
CASSRTADTQYF
>TRBJ2-7|TRBD2|TRBV2|.
TGTGCCAGCAGCCCACCGGGACTAGCGCTGTCCTACGAGCAGTACTTC
CASSPPGLALSYEQYF
>TRBJ2-5|TRBD1|TRBV7-7|.
TGTGCTAGCAGCTTAGAAATATCCGGGACAGGTCAAGAGACCCAGTACTTC
CASSLEISGTGQETQYF
>TRBJ2-7|TRBD1|TRBV6-1|.
TGTGCCAGCAGTGTGACAGGGGGCCTCTCCTACGAGCAGTACTTC
CASSVTGGLSYEQYF
>TRBJ2-1|.|TRBV10-1|.
TGCGCCAGCAGTGAGCAGGGTGCCGGTGAGCAGTTCTTC
CASSEQGAGEQFF
>TRBJ2-6|.|TRBV7-2|.
TGTGCCAGCAGCTTAGCAGGACGCCTCAGCTCTGGGGCCAACGTCCTGACTTTC
CASSLAGRLSSGANVLTF
>TRBJ1-1|.|TRBV11-2|.
TGTGCCAGCAGCTTAGATCGTAGTACGGTCGGGGAAGCTTTCTTT
CASSLDRSTVGEAFF
>TRBJ1-5|.|TRBV19|.
TGTGCCAGTAGTGGAGGGGACAATCAGCCCCAGCATTTT
CASSGGDNQPQHF
>TRBJ2-7|TRBD1|TRBV7-9|.
TGTGCCAGCAGCTCACCGACAGGGATCTACGAGCAGTACTTC
CASSSPTGIYEQYF
>TRBJ1-1|.|TRBV10-3|few
TGTGCCATCAGTGTAGTGGAAAACACTGAAGCTTTCTTT
CAISVVENTEAFF